The clone carrying this T cell receptor beta chain has at least ten counts. Its matching antigen is unknown. The ends were cut back, 4 bases at V and 6 bases at J, with 16 bases in the middle. The CDR3 has 14 residues. Looked up from germline, CDR1 is MNHEY and CDR2 is SVGAGI. This sample was taken from a study of neurological immune-mediated disorders. Whole-study findings and limits: Across subjects, expanded clones had no CDR3 amino acid sequences in common, pointing to private repertoires in all groups.

The making of cDNA relied on 5'RACE with 10-nucleotide random UMIs. One entry per CDR3 protein, called by TCRdb with MiXCR from the 5' RACE reads. The sample has approximately 49,000 distinct CDR3 sequences; 9% to 10% are singletons. Documented time point: longitudinal time-point 1 (baseline). This sequence joins TRBV6-5 and TRBJ2-7; D is tentatively TRBD1 or TRBD2 (5 bases each). The sequence was collected from a woman between 35 and 50 years old in good health. The sequenced material came from PBMCs. The CDR3 sequence is CASSSGTSFVEQYF. The CDR3 region has the DNA TGTGCCAGCAGTTCCGGGACCTCCTTCGTCGAGCAGTACTTC.